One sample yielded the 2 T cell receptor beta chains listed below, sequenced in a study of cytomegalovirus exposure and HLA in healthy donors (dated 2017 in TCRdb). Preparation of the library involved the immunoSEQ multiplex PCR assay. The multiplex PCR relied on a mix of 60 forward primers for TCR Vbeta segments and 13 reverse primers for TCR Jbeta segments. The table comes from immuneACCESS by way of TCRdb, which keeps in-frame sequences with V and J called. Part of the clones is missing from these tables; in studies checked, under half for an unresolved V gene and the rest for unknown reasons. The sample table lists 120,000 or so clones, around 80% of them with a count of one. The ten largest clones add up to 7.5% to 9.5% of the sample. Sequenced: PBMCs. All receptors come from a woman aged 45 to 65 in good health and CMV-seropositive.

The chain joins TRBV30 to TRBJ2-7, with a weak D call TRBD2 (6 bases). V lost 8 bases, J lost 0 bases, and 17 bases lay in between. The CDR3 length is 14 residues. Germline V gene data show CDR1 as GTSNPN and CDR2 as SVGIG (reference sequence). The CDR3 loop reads CARNPNGSSYEQYF. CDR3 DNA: TGTGCCAGAAACCCCAACGGGAGCTCCTACGAGCAGTACTTC.

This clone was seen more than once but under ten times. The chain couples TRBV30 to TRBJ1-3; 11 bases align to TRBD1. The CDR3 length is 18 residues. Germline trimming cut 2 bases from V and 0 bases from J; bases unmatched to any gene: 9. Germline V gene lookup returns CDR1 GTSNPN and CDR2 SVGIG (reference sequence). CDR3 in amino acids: CAWSFMGTGGSSGNTIYF. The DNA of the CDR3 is TGTGCCTGGAGTTTTATGGGGACAGGGGGGAGCTCTGGAAACACCATATATTTT. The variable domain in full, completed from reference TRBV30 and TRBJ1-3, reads SQTIHQWPATLVQPVGSPLSLECTVEGTSNPNLYWYRQAAGRGLQLLFYSVGIGQISSEVPQNLSASRPQDRQFILSSKKLLLSDSGFYLCAWSFMGTGGSSGNTIYFGEGSWLTVV.